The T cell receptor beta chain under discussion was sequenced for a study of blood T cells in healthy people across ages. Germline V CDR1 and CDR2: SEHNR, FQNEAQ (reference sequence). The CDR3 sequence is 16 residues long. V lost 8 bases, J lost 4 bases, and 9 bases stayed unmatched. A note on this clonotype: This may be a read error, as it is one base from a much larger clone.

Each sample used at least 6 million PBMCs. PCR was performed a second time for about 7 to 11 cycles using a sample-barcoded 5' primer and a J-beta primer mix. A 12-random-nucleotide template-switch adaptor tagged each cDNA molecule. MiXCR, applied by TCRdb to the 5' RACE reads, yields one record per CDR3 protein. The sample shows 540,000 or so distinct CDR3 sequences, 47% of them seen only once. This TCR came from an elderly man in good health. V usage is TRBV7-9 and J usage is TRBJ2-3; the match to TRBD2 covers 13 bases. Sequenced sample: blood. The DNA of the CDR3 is TGTGCCAGCGGCCACACAGGACTAGCGGGGGCAGATACGCAGTATTTT. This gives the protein CASGHTGLAGADTQYF.